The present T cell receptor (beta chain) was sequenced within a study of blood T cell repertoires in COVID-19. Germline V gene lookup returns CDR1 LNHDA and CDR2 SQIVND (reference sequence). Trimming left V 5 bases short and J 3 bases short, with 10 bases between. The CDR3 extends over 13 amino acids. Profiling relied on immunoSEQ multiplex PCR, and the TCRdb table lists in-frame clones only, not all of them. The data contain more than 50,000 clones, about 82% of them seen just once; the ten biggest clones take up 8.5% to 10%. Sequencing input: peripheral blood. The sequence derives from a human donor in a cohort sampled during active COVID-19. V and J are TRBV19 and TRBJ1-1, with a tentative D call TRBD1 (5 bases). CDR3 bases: TGTGCCAGTAGTGTAAAAGGGGACACTGAAGCTTTCTTT. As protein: CASSVKGDTEAFF.